These T cell receptor beta chains were read from a single sample in a study of T cell changes during pregnancy in multiple sclerosis. Only in-frame clones appear in the TCRdb table, and some are missing; sequencing was by immunoSEQ multiplex PCR. The sample consists of under 80,000 clones, around 90% of them appearing once. The sequencing here drew on peripheral blood, taken after pregnancy. These receptors all stem from a female donor in good health, enrolled as a control in a pregnancy study. Each CDR3 is given with its conserved first and last residue.

v_call: TRBV7-9; j_call: TRBJ2-1; cdr3_length: 12; cdr3_aa: CASSFRLNEQFF
v_call: TRBV10-3; j_call: TRBJ1-1; cdr3_length: 13; cdr3_aa: CAISGGSNTEAFF
v_call: TRBV7-2; j_call: TRBJ2-5; cdr3_length: 13; cdr3_aa: CASSFGQVETQYF
v_call: TRBV5-4; j_call: TRBJ2-2; cdr3_length: 15; cdr3_aa: CASSPPDRFTGELFF
v_call: TRBV2; j_call: TRBJ1-1; cdr3_length: 12; cdr3_aa: CASSREVSQGFF
v_call: TRBV21-1; j_call: TRBJ2-5; cdr3_length: 19; cdr3_aa: CASSKIVAGPRRGIETQYF
v_call: TRBV9; j_call: TRBJ2-5; cdr3_length: 14; cdr3_aa: CASSSGLPQETQYF
v_call: TRBV5-4; j_call: TRBJ2-1; cdr3_length: 16; cdr3_aa: CASSSQGGAVYNEQFF
v_call: TRBV28; j_call: TRBJ1-5; cdr3_length: 16; cdr3_aa: CASSLWGTGSNQPQHF
v_call: TRBV19; j_call: TRBJ2-3; cdr3_length: 15; cdr3_aa: CASSIAGGSTDTQYF
v_call: TRBV11-3; j_call: TRBJ2-5; cdr3_length: 14; cdr3_aa: CASSRGGVEETQYF
v_call: TRBV6-1; j_call: TRBJ2-3; cdr3_length: 14; cdr3_aa: CASSALTSTDTQYF
v_call: TRBV29-1; j_call: TRBJ2-7; cdr3_length: 13; cdr3_aa: CSAWTGGVSEQYF
v_call: TRBV19; j_call: TRBJ2-7; cdr3_length: 15; cdr3_aa: CASSALLRFPYEQYF
v_call: TRBV15; j_call: TRBJ1-6; cdr3_length: 15; cdr3_aa: CATSTRQGGNSPLHF
v_call: TRBV28; j_call: TRBJ2-2; cdr3_length: 13; cdr3_aa: CASQRGYTGELFF
v_call: TRBV29-1; j_call: TRBJ2-7; cdr3_length: 11; cdr3_aa: CSGQDSYEQYF
v_call: TRBV5-1; j_call: TRBJ2-7; cdr3_length: 16; cdr3_aa: CASSSAGTSGGYEQYF
v_call: TRBV6-5; j_call: TRBJ1-5; cdr3_length: 14; cdr3_aa: CASSGRAPGQPQHF
v_call: TRBV28; j_call: TRBJ1-5; cdr3_length: 13; cdr3_aa: CASGGLHNQPQHF
v_call: TRBV5-6; j_call: TRBJ1-3; cdr3_length: 16; cdr3_aa: CASSTDRFYSGNTIYF
v_call: TRBV14; j_call: TRBJ2-1; cdr3_length: 13; cdr3_aa: CASSPGGAQVGFF
v_call: TRBV2; j_call: TRBJ2-7; cdr3_length: 14; cdr3_aa: CASSEPGQGYEQYF
v_call: TRBV21-1; j_call: TRBJ2-1; cdr3_length: 13; cdr3_aa: CASSGLAGQEQFF
v_call: TRBV2; j_call: TRBJ1-5; cdr3_length: 15; cdr3_aa: CASSPGTGSDQPQHF
v_call: TRBV27; j_call: TRBJ2-2; cdr3_length: 13; cdr3_aa: CASRFQGLGELFF
v_call: TRBV6-5; j_call: TRBJ2-1; cdr3_length: 15; cdr3_aa: CASSFPGTLVREQFF
v_call: TRBV5-1; j_call: TRBJ2-5; cdr3_length: 14; cdr3_aa: CASSLGQGEKTQYF
v_call: TRBV11-3; j_call: TRBJ2-3; cdr3_length: 16; cdr3_aa: CASSLGDRASTDTQYF
v_call: TRBV6-5; j_call: TRBJ2-2; cdr3_length: 14; cdr3_aa: CASSYLGGTGELFF
v_call: TRBV27; j_call: TRBJ2-7; cdr3_length: 16; cdr3_aa: CASSLGDRGLSYEQYF
v_call: TRBV5-1; j_call: TRBJ2-7; cdr3_length: 14; cdr3_aa: CASSRGGAAYEQYF
v_call: TRBV7-2; j_call: TRBJ2-1; cdr3_length: 14; cdr3_aa: CASSPRQGRGEQFF
v_call: TRBV5-1; j_call: TRBJ1-1; cdr3_length: 21; cdr3_aa: CASSLARMRGRDRGTNTEAFF
v_call: TRBV19; j_call: TRBJ2-2; cdr3_length: 16; cdr3_aa: CASSRPGRGGTGELFF
v_call: TRBV19; j_call: TRBJ2-7; cdr3_length: 13; cdr3_aa: CASSIEGTYEQYF
v_call: TRBV6-4; j_call: TRBJ1-6; cdr3_length: 14; cdr3_aa: CASSALGGNSPLHF
v_call: TRBV7-9; j_call: TRBJ2-7; cdr3_length: 16; cdr3_aa: CASSPLYGLNLYEQYF
v_call: TRBV11-2; j_call: TRBJ2-3; cdr3_length: 14; cdr3_aa: CASSLQRGSDTQYF
v_call: TRBV27; j_call: TRBJ1-6; cdr3_length: 16; cdr3_aa: CASRSPMSSYNSPLHF
v_call: TRBV19; j_call: TRBJ2-7; cdr3_length: 14; cdr3_aa: CASSIGGETYEQYF
v_call: TRBV4-1; j_call: TRBJ1-5; cdr3_length: 15; cdr3_aa: CASSQSGGAFQPQHF
v_call: TRBV4-1; j_call: TRBJ2-7; cdr3_length: 12; cdr3_aa: CASSQDGREQYF
v_call: TRBV5-1; j_call: TRBJ2-2; cdr3_length: 15; cdr3_aa: CASSLILAGAGELFF
v_call: TRBV5-1; j_call: TRBJ2-1; cdr3_length: 15; cdr3_aa: CASSRTGPTYNEQFF
v_call: TRBV9; j_call: TRBJ2-1; cdr3_length: 15; cdr3_aa: CASSVGQGVQNEQFF
v_call: TRBV6-6; j_call: TRBJ2-5; cdr3_length: 14; cdr3_aa: CASMNADLQETQYF
v_call: TRBV28; j_call: TRBJ1-5; cdr3_length: 11; cdr3_aa: CASSFGQPQHF
v_call: TRBV14; j_call: TRBJ1-1; cdr3_length: 15; cdr3_aa: CASSPLGQGPTEAFF
v_call: TRBV27; j_call: TRBJ1-3; cdr3_length: 12; cdr3_aa: CASSLQGNTIYF
v_call: TRBV5-6; j_call: TRBJ1-6; cdr3_length: 13; cdr3_aa: CASGGTGGSPLHF
v_call: TRBV29-1; j_call: TRBJ1-3; cdr3_length: 15; cdr3_aa: CSVDTGFLTGNTIYF
v_call: TRBV2; j_call: TRBJ1-5; cdr3_length: 14; cdr3_aa: CASSKDSGGQPQHF